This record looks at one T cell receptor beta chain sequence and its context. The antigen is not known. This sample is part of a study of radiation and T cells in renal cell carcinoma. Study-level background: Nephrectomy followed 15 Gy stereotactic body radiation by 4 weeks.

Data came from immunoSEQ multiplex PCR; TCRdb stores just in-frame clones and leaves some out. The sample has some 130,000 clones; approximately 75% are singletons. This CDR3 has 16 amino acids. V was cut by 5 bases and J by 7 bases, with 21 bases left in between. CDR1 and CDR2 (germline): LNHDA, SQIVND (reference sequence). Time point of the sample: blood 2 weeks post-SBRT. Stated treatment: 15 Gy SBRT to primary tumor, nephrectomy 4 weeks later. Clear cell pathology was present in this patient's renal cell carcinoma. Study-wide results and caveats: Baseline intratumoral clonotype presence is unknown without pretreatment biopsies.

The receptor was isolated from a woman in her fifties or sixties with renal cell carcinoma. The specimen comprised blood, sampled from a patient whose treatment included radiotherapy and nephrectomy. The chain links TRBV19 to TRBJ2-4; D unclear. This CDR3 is CASSRNRDILTNIQYF. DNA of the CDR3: TGTGCCAGTAGTCGAAATAGGGATATTTTAACTAACATTCAGTACTTC.